The present TCR beta chain was sequenced within a study of blood T cell repertoires in COVID-19 (dated by TCRdb to the early 2020s). General notes on the study: Collaborator samples came from the United States, Italy and Spain and covered acute and convalescent phases of COVID-19. The material from the prospective study consisted of cDNA or gDNA derived from T cells, B-cell-depleted T cells, or PBMCs. Subjects who had been exposed to COVID-19, were actively infected with it, or had recovered from it provided the deeply sampled blood TCRbeta repertoires that made up the dataset. The repertoires were made available in a free public database intended to serve as a resource for research on the immune response to SARS-CoV-2. Samples came from the ongoing ImmuneRACE study (first 160 participants) plus 1,254 subjects from 6 global collaborators. Nearly every sample came with metadata listing a de-identified subject ID, COVID-19 status, age in years and sex. HLA class I and class II types, where available, came from metadata supplied by the sample provider rather than from assay-based typing.

As concerns this clone: Which antigen it targets is not known. No quality values exist for individual bases; no much larger clone is one base distant.

The CDR3 measures 15 amino acids from cysteine to phenylalanine. The read is trimmed to its CDR3 DNA, 45 bases read in frame from base 1. From a lookup of the germline V gene, CDR1 and CDR2 are MDHEN and SYDVKM. The junction carries 15 bases between V and J, which are trimmed by 7 bases and 0 bases respectively. TCRbeta CDR3 regions were amplified from genomic DNA using the immunoSEQ Assay, a bias-controlled multiplex PCR. Turning to the authors' computational methods: Nucleated cell counts per sample were estimated from amplification of reference gene primers within the assay. To quantify the absolute abundance of each unique TCRbeta CDR3 rearrangement, sequence reads were collapsed and filtered. For each sample, productive Simpson clonality was calculated as the square root of Simpson's diversity index over productive rearrangements. Here the immuneACCESS table is served through TCRdb, limited to in-frame sequences with V and J called. Missing clones are a known gap in these copies; in checked studies unresolved V genes cover under half, and the rest lacks a known reason. V, J and clone size derive from that table, while D and trimming were established from the DNA sequence. The sample table records fewer than 350,000 clones; around 85% of these occur just once. Around 1.9% of the sample comes from the top ten.

General study outcomes and caveats: The amount of clinical and demographic metadata varied by source and participant and was provided uncurated.

In the prospective study, participants were roughly 18 to 95 years old, resided in approximately 22 geographic areas of the United States, and were enrolled through a virtual design. In the prospective study, cohorts were assigned on the basis of participant-reported clinical history obtained from a screening survey and a study questionnaire. Exposed participants had been in contact, within 2 weeks of entering the study, with a person who had a PCR-confirmed or clinician-diagnosed case of COVID-19. Each participant in the prospective study had whole blood, serum and a nasopharyngeal or oropharyngeal swab collected by mobile phlebotomists. Prospective study participants could optionally give additional blood draws and questionnaires over an approximately two-month period. Prospective study blood samples were shipped either frozen or at room temperature before DNA extraction.

The source of this sequence is a woman in her twenties or thirties who had been exposed to COVID-19. The sequence links TRBV28 to TRBJ2-5, with TRBD2 perhaps the D gene, on 5 matching bases. Source material: PBMCs or T cells enriched from blood (not recorded which). The CDR3 reads as follows: CASILRGTDQETQYF. In nucleotides, the sequence is TGTGCCAGCATCCTTCGGGGAACAGACCAAGAGACCCAGTACTTC.